These 6 T cell receptor beta chains originate from one sample sequenced in a study of vaccination effects on CD4 cells after COVID-19. Here immunoSEQ multiplex PCR was the method, and the copy in TCRdb shows in-frame clones only, minus some. Of 40,000 to 50,000 clones listed, roughly 65% were seen once; the top ten hold roughly 29%. Peptide-pool stimulation followed by sequencing identified expanded antigen-specific CD4+ clonotypes in the ViraFEST assay. With nine to eleven days of culture completed, CD4+ T cells were isolated. It was between March and December 2020 that the person had a SARS-CoV-2 infection confirmed by PCR. Their antigens remain unidentified. Sequences were derived from CD4+ T cells from PBMCs cultured with a peptide pool, sampled before COVID-19 vaccination. The receptors here all came from a human donor who had a prior SARS-CoV-2 infection.

The chain carries TRBV18 and TRBJ2-1; TRBD1 matches at 8 bases. Germline V gene lookup returns CDR1 KGHSH and CDR2 LQKENI. The CDR3 contains 17 residues. V dropped 0 bases and J dropped 7; count of bases not matched to a gene: 11. CDR3 sequence (DNA): TGTGCCAGCTCACCACCGGTGCAACAGGGGGTAAGAAATGAGCAGTTCTTC. Amino acid sequence: CASSPPVQQGVRNEQFF.

This chain connects TRBV6-5 to TRBJ2-1; the D gene is possibly TRBD2 (6 bases). Germline CDR1 MNHEY, CDR2 SVGAGI. CDR3 length equals 12 residues. Between the trimmed V and J ends, which lost 6 bases and 14 bases, there was a span of 17 bases. The CDR3 is CASRLDGRYEFF. CDR3 in DNA: TGTGCCAGCAGGTTAGACGGGAGATATGAGTTCTTC.

This clone was counted between two and nine times. This CDR3 is CASQDKNLNQPQHF. CDR3 nucleotides: TGTGCCAGCCAGGACAAAAACCTCAATCAGCCCCAGCATTTT. The rearrangement links TRBV6-6 to TRBJ1-5; tentative D call: TRBD1 (5 bases). The CDR3 has 14 residues. The germline V and J ends were trimmed by 8 bases and 3 bases, with 14 bases remaining between them. The germline V gene has CDR1 MNHNY and CDR2 SVGAGI (reference sequence).

This chain links TRBV2 with TRBJ1-4, with a tentative D call TRBD1 (5 bases). The CDR3 runs 16 residues. CDR1 is SNHLY and CDR2 is FYNNEI in the germline V gene. V was trimmed by 7 bases and J by 3 bases, leaving 18 bases between them. CDR3 sequence (DNA): TGTGCCAGCAATACACCCGGCCGGGGGGCTAATGAAAAACTGTTTTTT. It specifies CASNTPGRGANEKLFF.

This chain connects TRBV21-1 to TRBJ2-3; the table names TRBD2, a call not compared with the DNA. TRBV21-1 is deemed a pseudogene. CDR3 size: 17 residues. In DNA, the CDR3 is TGTGCCAGCAGCAAAAGATTCGAGCGGGTGATCACAGATACGCAGTATTTT. This encodes CASSKRFERVITDTQYF.

V is TRBV7-2 and J is TRBJ1-5, with TRBD1 identical over 7 bases. Germline values: CDR1 SGHTA, CDR2 FQGNSA. The CDR3 contains 15 residues. Germline trimming cut 4 bases from V and 0 bases from J; bases unmatched to any gene: 3. The CDR3 region has the DNA TGTGCCAGCAGCTGGACAGGAAATAGCAATCAGCCCCAGCATTTT. It translates to CASSWTGNSNQPQHF.